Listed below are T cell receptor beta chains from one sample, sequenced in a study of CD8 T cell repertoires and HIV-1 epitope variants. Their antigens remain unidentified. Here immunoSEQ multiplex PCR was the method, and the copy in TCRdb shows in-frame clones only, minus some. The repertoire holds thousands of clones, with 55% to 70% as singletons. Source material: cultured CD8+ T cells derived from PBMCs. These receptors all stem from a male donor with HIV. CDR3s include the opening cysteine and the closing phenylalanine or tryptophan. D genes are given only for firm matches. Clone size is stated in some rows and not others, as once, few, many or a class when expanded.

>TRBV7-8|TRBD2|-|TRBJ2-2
TGTGCCAGCAGCCCAGGGATCGGAATAGCGGGGAATCGGGCCGGGGAGCTGTTTTTT
CASSPGIGIAGNRAGELFF
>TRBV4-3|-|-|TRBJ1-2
TGCGCCAGCAGCCCAGGGGCCCGAGCTAACTATGGCTACACCTTC
CASSPGARANYGYTF
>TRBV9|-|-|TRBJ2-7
TGTGCCAGCAGCGTAGATGGGGGTGCTAGCTCCTACGAGCAGTACTTC
CASSVDGGASSYEQYF
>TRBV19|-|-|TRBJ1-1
TGTGCCAGTAGCTACAGGATTAACACTGAAGCTTTCTTT
CASSYRINTEAFF
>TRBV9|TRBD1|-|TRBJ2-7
TGTGCCAGCAGCTATTCAGGGACAGGGTCGAACGAGCAGTACTTC
CASSYSGTGSNEQYF
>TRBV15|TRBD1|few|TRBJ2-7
TGTGCCACCAGCGATGGGACAGGTGGCATTGGCGAGCAGTACTTC
CATSDGTGGIGEQYF
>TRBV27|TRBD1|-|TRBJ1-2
TGTGCCAGCAGCGACGGGACAGATCCCACCTTC
CASSDGTDPTF
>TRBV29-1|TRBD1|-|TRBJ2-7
TGCAGCGTCCCAATGGGGACAGTCTACGAGCAGTACTTC
CSVPMGTVYEQYF
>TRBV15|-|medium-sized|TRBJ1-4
TGTGCCACCAGCAGAGACAGGGGTGGGGAAAAACTGTTTTTT
CATSRDRGGEKLFF
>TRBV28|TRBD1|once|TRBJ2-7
TGTGCCAGCAGTTTAGGAGTGGGACAGATCTACGAGCAGTACTTC
CASSLGVGQIYEQYF
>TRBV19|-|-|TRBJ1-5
TGTGCCAGTAGTATAAGGACAGCTAGCAATCAGCCCCAGCATTTT
CASSIRTASNQPQHF
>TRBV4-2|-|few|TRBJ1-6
TGTGCCAGCAGCCAAGAATTGCTCCTTAATTCACCCCTCCACTTT
CASSQELLLNSPLHF
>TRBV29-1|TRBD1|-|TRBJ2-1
TGCAGCGTTCTCTCCGGGACAGGGATTTACAATGAGCAGTTCTTC
CSVLSGTGIYNEQFF
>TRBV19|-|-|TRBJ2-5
TGTGCCAGTAGTATAGGTGGGGGTAGAGAGACCCAGTACTTC
CASSIGGGRETQYF
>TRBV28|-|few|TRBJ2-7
TGTGCCACCAGAGACCCGGGTTACGAGCAGTACTTC
CATRDPGYEQYF
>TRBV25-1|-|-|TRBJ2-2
TGTGCCAGCAGTGATGAGGGCGCCAACACCGGGGAGCTGTTTTTT
CASSDEGANTGELFF
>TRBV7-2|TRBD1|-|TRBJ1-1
TGTGCCAGCAGCTTAGGACAGGGCTTGAACACTGAAGCTTTCTTT
CASSLGQGLNTEAFF
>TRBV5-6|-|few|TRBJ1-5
TGTGCCAGCAGCTTGGCTGCGGGGCATATCCAGCCCCAGCATTTT
CASSLAAGHIQPQHF
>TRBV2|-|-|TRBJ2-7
TGTGCCAGCAGTGTTCAGAGCTACGAGCAGTACTTC
CASSVQSYEQYF
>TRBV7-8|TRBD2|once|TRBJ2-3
TGTGCCAGCAGCTACGCCTTTGGGGGGGACCTCACAGATACGCAGTATTTT
CASSYAFGGDLTDTQYF
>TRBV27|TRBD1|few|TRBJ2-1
TGTGCCAGCAGTATTCTCGGGACAGTGCCCTACAATGAGCAGTTCTTC
CASSILGTVPYNEQFF
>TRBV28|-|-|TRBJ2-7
TGTGCCAGCAGCTCCGGGGCCGGTGAGCAGTACTTC
CASSSGAGEQYF
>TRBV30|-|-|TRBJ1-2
TGTGCCTCCGACACCTATGGCTACACCTTC
CASDTYGYTF
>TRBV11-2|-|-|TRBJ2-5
TGTGCCAGCAGCTTCACTGTGACGGTCCAAGAGACCCAGTACTTC
CASSFTVTVQETQYF
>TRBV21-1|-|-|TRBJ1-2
TGTGCCAGCAGCGAAGGGTATGGCTACACCTTC
CASSEGYGYTF
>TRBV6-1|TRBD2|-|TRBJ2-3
TGTGCCAGCAGTGAACTAGCGGGATATGTGGATACGCAGTATTTT
CASSELAGYVDTQYF
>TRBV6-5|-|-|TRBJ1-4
TGTGCCAGCAGTAAGGAGGACGGCAATGAAAAACTGTTTTTT
CASSKEDGNEKLFF
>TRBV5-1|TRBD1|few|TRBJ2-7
TGCGCCAGCAGGCGACTGGGGACAGGACCCCACGAGCAGTACTTC
CASRRLGTGPHEQYF
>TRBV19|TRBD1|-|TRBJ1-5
TGTGCCAGTATCGAAAGGGGGACAGGGGATCAGCCCCAGCATTTT
CASIERGTGDQPQHF
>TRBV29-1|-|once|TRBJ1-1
TGCAGCGTGGGGACGGTTAAAGCTTTCTTT
CSVGTVKAFF
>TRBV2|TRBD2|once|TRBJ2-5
TGTGCCAGCAGTGTCGAGGGAGGGGCCCAGTACTTC
CASSVEGGAQYF
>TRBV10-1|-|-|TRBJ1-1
TGCGCCAGCGGTGAGTCAGGGACGGCCGAAGCTTTCTTT
CASGESGTAEAFF
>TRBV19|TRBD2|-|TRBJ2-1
TGTGCCAGTAGTATAGTAAGCGGGGGGGCCTACAATGAGCAGTTCTTC
CASSIVSGGAYNEQFF
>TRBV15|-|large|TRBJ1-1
TGTGCCACCAGCAGAGATAGGGCGCCAAACACTGAAGCTTTCTTT
CATSRDRAPNTEAFF
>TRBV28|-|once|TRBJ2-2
TGTGCCAGCAGTGCCCAGAACACCGGGGAGCTGTTTTTT
CASSAQNTGELFF
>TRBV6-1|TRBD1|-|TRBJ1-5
TGTGCCAGCTTATACGGGACAGGCAATCAGCCCCAGCATTTT
CASLYGTGNQPQHF
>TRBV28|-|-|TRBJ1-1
TGTGCCAGCACCCAGTGGGGCACTGAAGCTTTCTTT
CASTQWGTEAFF
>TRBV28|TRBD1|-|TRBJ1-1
TGTGCCAGCAGTTTCAACAGGGGGGGCACTGAAGCTTTCTTT
CASSFNRGGTEAFF
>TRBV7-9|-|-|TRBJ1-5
TGTGCCAGCAGCTTAGGTACAGATCAGCCCCAGCATTTT
CASSLGTDQPQHF
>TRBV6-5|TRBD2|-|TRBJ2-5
TGTGCCAGCAGTTACTCCGGGACTAGCGGCCAAGAGACCCAGTACTTC
CASSYSGTSGQETQYF
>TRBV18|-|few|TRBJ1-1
TGTGCCAGCTCACCAGGGGCGAACACTGAAGCTTTCTTT
CASSPGANTEAFF
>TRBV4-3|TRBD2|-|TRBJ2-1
TGCGCCAGCAGCCAAGATACAAGCGGGGGGGCAAGTGAGCAGTTCTTC
CASSQDTSGGASEQFF
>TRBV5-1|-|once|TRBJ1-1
TGCGCCAGCAGCTTGGAGGGAAGAACGAACACTGAAGCTTTCTTT
CASSLEGRTNTEAFF
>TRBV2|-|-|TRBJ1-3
TGTGCCAGCAGTGAATTTGACAGCATGACTGGAAACACCATATATTTT
CASSEFDSMTGNTIYF
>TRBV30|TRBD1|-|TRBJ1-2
TGTGCCTGGACCGCCCCCACAGGGGGCTTGGTTGGCTACACCTTC
CAWTAPTGGLVGYTF
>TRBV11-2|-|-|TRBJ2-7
TGTGCCAGCAGCTTAGGATTGGACGAGCAGTACTTC
CASSLGLDEQYF
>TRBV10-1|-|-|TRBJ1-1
TGCGCCAGCAGTGACTTCAGGGATGAAGCTTTCTTT
CASSDFRDEAFF
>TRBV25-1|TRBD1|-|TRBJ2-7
TGTGCCAGCAGTGATTTGGGACAGGGCGAGCAGTACTTC
CASSDLGQGEQYF
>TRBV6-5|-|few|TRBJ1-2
TGTGCCAGCACCGAGGGGGGCGGTCGTGGCTACACCTTC
CASTEGGGRGYTF
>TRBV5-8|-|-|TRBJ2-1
TGTGCCAGCAGCTTGGCCCAGTTTTACAATGAGCAGTTCTTC
CASSLAQFYNEQFF
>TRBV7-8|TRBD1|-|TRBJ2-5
TGTGCCAGCAGCTTTCTTCAGGGGGCTTGGGAGACCCAGTACTTC
CASSFLQGAWETQYF
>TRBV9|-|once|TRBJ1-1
TGTGCCAGCAGCCCAACGTCCGGGGGCACTGAAGCTTTCTTT
CASSPTSGGTEAFF
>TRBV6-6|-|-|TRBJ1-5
TGTGCCAGCAGCGACTATCTGGGGCCCCAGCATTTT
CASSDYLGPQHF
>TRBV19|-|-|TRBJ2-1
TGTGCCAGTAGTATAACCACAGGGAACTCCTACAATGAGCAGTTCTTC
CASSITTGNSYNEQFF
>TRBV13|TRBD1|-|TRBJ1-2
TGTGCCAGCAGCTTAAATGTGGGACAGCAAGCTAACTATGGCTACACCTTC
CASSLNVGQQANYGYTF
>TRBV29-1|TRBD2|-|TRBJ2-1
TGCAGCGTTGAATCTACTAGCGGGAGCTTCAATGAGCAGTTCTTC
CSVESTSGSFNEQFF